The 8 T cell receptor beta chains given below trace back to one sample, sequenced in a study of T cell changes during pregnancy in multiple sclerosis. Profiling relied on immunoSEQ multiplex PCR, and the TCRdb table lists in-frame clones only, not all of them. The repertoire includes roughly 89,000 clones, around 94% of them detected once, and around 1.8% sits in the top ten. Sequencing used peripheral blood, obtained after pregnancy. These receptors originate from a female donor in good health, enrolled as a control in a pregnancy study.

The chain couples TRBV20-1 to TRBJ2-7; D gene unclear. This CDR3 comprises 11 residues. CDR1 is DFQATT, CDR2 SNEGSKA, per germline (reference sequence). V lost 8 bases to trimming and J lost 1 base, with 9 bases between them. The CDR3 DNA reads as TGCAGTCTTGAGGATTCCTACGAGCAGTACTTC. Residues: CSLEDSYEQYF.

The J gene is TRBJ2-1, the V gene TRBV5-1; TRBD2 is a possible D gene (7 bases). The ends were cut back, 9 bases at V and 5 bases at J, with 33 bases in the middle. Looked up from germline, CDR1 is SGHRS and CDR2 is YFSETQ. CDR3 length equals 19 residues. Written as DNA, the CDR3 is TGCGCCACCTCAGCTCGGGGAGGGGGGGAGGGCCGGTCGCACAATGAGCAGTTCTTC. This sequence encodes CATSARGGGEGRSHNEQFF.

The chain is built from TRBV7-9 and TRBJ2-3; TRBD2 matches 7 bases. The CDR3 spans 16 residues. J lost 1 base, V lost 5 bases, and 9 bases had no gene match. Per germline, CDR1 SEHNR and CDR2 FQNEAQ (reference sequence). As DNA, the CDR3 is TGTGCCAGCAGCACGGGAGGACTGGCGGGCACAGATACGCAGTATTTT. The encoded protein is CASSTGGLAGTDTQYF.

Written as DNA, the CDR3 is TGTGCCAGCAGTCGTCGGACAAGTCCTAACTCTGGGGCCAACGTCCTGACTTTC. Translated: CASSRRTSPNSGANVLTF. The genes are TRBV28 and TRBJ2-6; TRBD1 might be the D (5 bases). V lost 5 bases and J lost 0, with 17 bases in between. CDR3 length: 18 residues. Germline CDR1 reads MDHEN; CDR2 reads SYDVKM.

This chain connects TRBV6-6 to TRBJ2-7; 7 positions match TRBD2. CDR1 MNHNY and CDR2 SVGAGI come from the germline V gene (reference sequence). This CDR3 is 15 amino acids long. The trim removed 2 bases at V and 1 base at J, leaving 5 bases unmatched. CDR3 bases: TGTGCCAGCAGTTACGGAGCGGGGCTTTCCTACGAGCAGTACTTC. Its protein is CASSYGAGLSYEQYF.

This chain joins TRBV5-1 and TRBJ2-5, with D possibly matching TRBD1 (6 bases). V lost 0 bases and J lost 2, with 11 bases in between. The CDR3 sequence is 15 residues long. CDR1 SGHRS and CDR2 YFSETQ come from the germline V gene. CDR3 nucleotide sequence: TGCGCCAGCAGCTTGGCCAGGGGAAATCAAGAGACCCAGTACTTC. As protein: CASSLARGNQETQYF.

V is TRBV7-6 and J is TRBJ2-1; a possible D gene is TRBD2 (6 bases). The CDR3 consists of 17 residues. V lost 3 bases to trimming and J lost 3 bases, with 18 bases between them. The germline gives CDR1 SGHVS, CDR2 FNYEAQ. The CDR3 region is CASSLDYPRYFYNEQFF. The CDR3 DNA is TGTGCCAGCAGCTTGGACTACCCCCGCTATTTCTACAATGAGCAGTTCTTC. Together with reference TRBV7-6 and TRBJ2-1, the CDR3 gives the full variable domain: GAGVSQSPRYKVTKRGQDVALRCDPISGHVSLYWYRQALGQGPEFLTYFNYEAQQDKSGLPNDRFSAERPEGSISTLTIQRTEQRDSAMYRCASSLDYPRYFYNEQFFGPGTRLTVL.

This clone was recorded only once. The chain uses TRBV18 and TRBJ2-3; no clear D gene. V was pared by 0 bases and J by 4 bases, with 5 bases between. Looked up from germline, CDR1 is KGHSH and CDR2 is LQKENI. The CDR3 sequence is 13 residues long. CDR3 protein: CASSPPISDTQYF. CDR3 bases: TGTGCCAGCTCACCACCTATTTCAGATACGCAGTATTTT. The whole variable domain, remainder taken from reference TRBV18 and TRBJ2-3, is NAGVMQNPRHLVRRRGQEARLRCSPMKGHSHVYWYRQLPEEGLKFMVYLQKENIIDESGMPKERFSAEFPKEGPSILRIQQVVRGDSAAYFCASSPPISDTQYFGPGTRLTVL.